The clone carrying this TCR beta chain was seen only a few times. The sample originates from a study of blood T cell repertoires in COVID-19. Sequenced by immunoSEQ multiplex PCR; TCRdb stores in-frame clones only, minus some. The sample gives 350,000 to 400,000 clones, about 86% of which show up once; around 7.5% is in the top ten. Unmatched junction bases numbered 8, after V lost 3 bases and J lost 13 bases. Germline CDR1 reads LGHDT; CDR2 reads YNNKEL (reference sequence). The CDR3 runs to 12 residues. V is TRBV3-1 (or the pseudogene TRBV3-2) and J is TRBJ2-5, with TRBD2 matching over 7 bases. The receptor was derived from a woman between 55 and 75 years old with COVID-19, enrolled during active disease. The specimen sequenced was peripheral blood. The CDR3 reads CASSHLGLVPYF. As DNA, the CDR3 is TGTGCCAGCAGCCATCTTGGACTAGTCCCGTACTTC.